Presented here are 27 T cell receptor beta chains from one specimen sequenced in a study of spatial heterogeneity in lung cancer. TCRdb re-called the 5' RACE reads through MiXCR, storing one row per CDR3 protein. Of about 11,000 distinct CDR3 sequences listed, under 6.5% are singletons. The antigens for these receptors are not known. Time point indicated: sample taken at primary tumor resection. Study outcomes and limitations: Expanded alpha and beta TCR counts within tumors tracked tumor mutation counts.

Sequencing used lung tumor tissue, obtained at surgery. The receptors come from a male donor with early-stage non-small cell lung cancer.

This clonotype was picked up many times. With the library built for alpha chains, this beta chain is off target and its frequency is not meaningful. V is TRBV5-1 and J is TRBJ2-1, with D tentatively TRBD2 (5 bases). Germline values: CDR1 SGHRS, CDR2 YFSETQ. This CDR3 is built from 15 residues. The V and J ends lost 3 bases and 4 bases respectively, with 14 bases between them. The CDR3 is CASSSEGRQYNEQFF. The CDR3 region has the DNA TGCGCCAGCAGCTCCGAGGGTCGGCAGTACAATGAGCAGTTCTTC. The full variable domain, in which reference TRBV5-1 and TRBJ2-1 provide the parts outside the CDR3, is KAGVTQTPRYLIKTRGQQVTLSCSPISGHRSVSWYQQTPGQGLQFLFEYFSETQRNKGNFPGRFSGRQFSNSRSEMNVSTLELGDSALYLCASSSEGRQYNEQFFGPGTRLTVL.

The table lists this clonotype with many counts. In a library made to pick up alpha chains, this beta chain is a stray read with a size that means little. CDR3 region: CSATRLPGQVNNEQFF. DNA for the CDR3: TGCAGTGCTACGCGACTGCCGGGACAGGTAAACAATGAGCAGTTCTTC. The chain joins TRBV20-1 to TRBJ2-1; 8 nucleotides line up with TRBD1. The CDR3 runs 16 residues. The germline V gene has CDR1 DFQATT and CDR2 SNEGSKA (reference sequence). V shed 4 bases and J 5 bases; nucleotides not matched to a gene: 13.

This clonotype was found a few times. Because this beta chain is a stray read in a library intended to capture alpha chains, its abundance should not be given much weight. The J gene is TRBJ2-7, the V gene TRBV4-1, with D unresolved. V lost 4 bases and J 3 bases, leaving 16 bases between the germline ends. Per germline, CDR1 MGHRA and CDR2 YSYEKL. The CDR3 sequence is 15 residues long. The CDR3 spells CASSLGPGSFYEQYF. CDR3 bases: TGCGCCAGCAGCCTCGGACCCGGGTCCTTCTACGAGCAGTACTTC.

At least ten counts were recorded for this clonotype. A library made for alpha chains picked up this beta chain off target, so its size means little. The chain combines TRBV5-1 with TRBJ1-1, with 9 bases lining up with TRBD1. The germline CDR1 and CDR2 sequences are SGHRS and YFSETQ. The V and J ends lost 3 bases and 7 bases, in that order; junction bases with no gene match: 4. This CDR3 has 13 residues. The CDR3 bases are TGCGCCAGCAGCTCGGACAGGGGAGGTGAAGCTTTCTTT. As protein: CASSSDRGGEAFF.

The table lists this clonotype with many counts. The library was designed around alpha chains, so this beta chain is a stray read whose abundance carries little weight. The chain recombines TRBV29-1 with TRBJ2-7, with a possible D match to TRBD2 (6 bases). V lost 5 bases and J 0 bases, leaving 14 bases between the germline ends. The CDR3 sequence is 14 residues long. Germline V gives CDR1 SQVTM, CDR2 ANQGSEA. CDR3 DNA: TGCAGCGTTACCCGGGACTCATCCTCCTACGAGCAGTACTTC. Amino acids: CSVTRDSSSYEQYF.

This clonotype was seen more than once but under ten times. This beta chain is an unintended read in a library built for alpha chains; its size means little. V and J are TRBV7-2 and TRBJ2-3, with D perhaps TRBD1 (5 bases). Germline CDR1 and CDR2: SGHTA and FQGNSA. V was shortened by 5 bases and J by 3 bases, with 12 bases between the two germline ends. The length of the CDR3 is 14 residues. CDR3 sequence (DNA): TGTGCCAGCAGCACACGACAGAGGACAGATACGCAGTATTTT. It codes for CASSTRQRTDTQYF.

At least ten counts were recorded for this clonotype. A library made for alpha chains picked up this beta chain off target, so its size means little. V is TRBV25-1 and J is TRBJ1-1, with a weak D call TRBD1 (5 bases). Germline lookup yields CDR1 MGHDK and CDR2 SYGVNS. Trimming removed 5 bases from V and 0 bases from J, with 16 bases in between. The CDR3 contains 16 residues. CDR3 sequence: CASSPNRFTLNTEAFF. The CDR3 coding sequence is TGTGCCAGCAGTCCTAACAGGTTCACTTTGAACACTGAAGCTTTCTTT.

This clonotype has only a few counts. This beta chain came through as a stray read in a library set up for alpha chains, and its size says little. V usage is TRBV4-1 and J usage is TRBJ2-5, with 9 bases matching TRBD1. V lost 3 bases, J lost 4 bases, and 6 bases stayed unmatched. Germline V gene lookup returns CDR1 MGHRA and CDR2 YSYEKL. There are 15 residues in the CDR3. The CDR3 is CASSHRDRDRETQYF. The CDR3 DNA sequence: TGCGCCAGCAGCCACCGGGACAGGGATCGAGAGACCCAGTACTTC.

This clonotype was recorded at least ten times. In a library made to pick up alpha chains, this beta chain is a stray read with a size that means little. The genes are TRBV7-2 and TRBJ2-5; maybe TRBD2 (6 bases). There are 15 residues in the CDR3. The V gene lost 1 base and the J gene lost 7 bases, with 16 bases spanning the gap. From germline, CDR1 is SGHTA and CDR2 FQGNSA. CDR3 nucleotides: TGTGCCAGCAGCTTAGAAGGGACTTCGAGTTTGACCCAGTACTTC. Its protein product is CASSLEGTSSLTQYF.

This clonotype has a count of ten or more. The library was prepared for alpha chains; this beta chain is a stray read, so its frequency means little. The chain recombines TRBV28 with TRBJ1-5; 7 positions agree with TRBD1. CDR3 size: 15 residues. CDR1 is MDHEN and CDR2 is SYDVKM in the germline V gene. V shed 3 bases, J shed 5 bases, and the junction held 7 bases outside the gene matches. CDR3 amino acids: CASSLATGTHQPQHF. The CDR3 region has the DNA TGTGCCAGCAGTTTGGCGACAGGGACCCATCAGCCCCAGCATTTT.

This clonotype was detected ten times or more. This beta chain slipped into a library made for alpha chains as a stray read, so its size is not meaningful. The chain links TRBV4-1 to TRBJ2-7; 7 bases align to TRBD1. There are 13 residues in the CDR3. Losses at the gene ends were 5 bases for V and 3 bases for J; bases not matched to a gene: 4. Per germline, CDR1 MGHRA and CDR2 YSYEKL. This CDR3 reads CASSSGQHYEQYF. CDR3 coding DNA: TGCGCCAGCAGCTCGGGACAGCACTACGAGCAGTACTTC.

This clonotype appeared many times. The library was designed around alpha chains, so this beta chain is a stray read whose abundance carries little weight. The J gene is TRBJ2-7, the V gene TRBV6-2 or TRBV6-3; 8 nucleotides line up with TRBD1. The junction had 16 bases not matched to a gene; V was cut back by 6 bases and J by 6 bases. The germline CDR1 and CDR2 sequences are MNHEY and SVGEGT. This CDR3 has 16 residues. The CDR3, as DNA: TGTGCCAGCAGCCTACAGGGGGGAGAGGACTTTATCGAGCAGTACTTC. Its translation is CASSLQGGEDFIEQYF.

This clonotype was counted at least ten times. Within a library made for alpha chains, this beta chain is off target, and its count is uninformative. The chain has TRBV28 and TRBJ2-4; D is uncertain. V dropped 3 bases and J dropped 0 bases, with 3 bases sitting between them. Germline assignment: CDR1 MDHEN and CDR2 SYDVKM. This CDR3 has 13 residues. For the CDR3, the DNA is TGTGCCAGCAGTTTGACAGCCAAAAACATTCAGTACTTC. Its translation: CASSLTAKNIQYF.

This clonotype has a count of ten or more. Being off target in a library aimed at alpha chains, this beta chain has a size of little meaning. The CDR3 region has the DNA TGTGCCAGCAGTGAATATTCTCTCGGGAGCAATCAGCCCCAGCATTTT. Encoded protein: CASSEYSLGSNQPQHF. This chain uses TRBV25-1 with TRBJ1-5; D uncertain. Germline V gene data show CDR1 as MGHDK and CDR2 as SYGVNS. CDR3 length: 16 amino acids. The V and J ends lost 0 bases and 1 base respectively, with 10 bases between them.

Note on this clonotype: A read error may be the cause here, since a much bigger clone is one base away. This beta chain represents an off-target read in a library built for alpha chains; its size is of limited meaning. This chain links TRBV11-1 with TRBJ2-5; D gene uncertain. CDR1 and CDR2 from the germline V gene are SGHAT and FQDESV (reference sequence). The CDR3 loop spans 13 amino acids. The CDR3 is CASSYSLQETLYF. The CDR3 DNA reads TGTGCCAGCAGCTACTCGTTACAAGAGACCCTGTACTTC. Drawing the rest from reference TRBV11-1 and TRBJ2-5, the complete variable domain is EAEVAQSPRYKITEKSQAVAFWCDPISGHATLYWYRQILGQGPELLVQFQDESVVDDSQLPKDRFSAERLKGVDSTLKIQPAELGDSAMYLCASSYSLQETLYFGPGTRLLVL.

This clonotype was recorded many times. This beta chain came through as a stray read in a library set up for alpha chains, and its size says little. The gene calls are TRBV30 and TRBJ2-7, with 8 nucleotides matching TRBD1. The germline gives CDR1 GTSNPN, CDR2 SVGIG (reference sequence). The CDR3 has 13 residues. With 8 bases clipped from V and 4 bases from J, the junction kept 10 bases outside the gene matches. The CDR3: CAGGWTGLYEQYF. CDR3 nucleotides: TGTGCCGGAGGGTGGACAGGGCTTTACGAGCAGTACTTC.

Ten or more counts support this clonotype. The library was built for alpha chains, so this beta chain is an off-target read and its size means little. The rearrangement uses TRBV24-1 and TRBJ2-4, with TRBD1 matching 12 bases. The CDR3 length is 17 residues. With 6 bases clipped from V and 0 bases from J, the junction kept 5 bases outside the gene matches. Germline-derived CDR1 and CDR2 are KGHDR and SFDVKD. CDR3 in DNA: TGTGCCACCAGTTCGGGACAGGGGGCAGGAGCCAAAAACATTCAGTACTTC. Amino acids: CATSSGQGAGAKNIQYF.

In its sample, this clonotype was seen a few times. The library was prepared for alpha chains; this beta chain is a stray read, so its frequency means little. The CDR3 DNA sequence: TGCGCCAGCAGCCAAGAAGTTGGACAGCTTTCCTACACCTTC. It encodes CASSQEVGQLSYTF. The rearrangement links TRBV4-3 to TRBJ1-2, with D perhaps TRBD1 (6 bases). The germline CDR1 and CDR2 sequences are LGHNA and YSLEER. This CDR3 region has 14 residues. V was cut by 0 bases and J by 10 bases, with 15 bases left in between.

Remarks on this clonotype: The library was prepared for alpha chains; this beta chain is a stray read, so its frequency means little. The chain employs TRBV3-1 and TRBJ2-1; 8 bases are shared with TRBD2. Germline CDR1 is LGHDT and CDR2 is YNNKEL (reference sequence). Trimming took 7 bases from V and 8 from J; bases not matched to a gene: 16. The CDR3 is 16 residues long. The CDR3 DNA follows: TGTGCCAGCACCCAGCAGGGGACTAGTTTGTACGATGAGCAGTTCTTC. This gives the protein CASTQQGTSLYDEQFF.

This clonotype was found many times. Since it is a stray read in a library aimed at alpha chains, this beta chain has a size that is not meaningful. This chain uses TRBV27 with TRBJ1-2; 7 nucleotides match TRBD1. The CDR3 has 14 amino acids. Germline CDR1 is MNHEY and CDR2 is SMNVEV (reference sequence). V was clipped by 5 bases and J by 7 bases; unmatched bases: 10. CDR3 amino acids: CASSASTGFLGYTF. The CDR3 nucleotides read TGTGCCAGCAGTGCATCGACAGGGTTCCTTGGCTACACCTTC.

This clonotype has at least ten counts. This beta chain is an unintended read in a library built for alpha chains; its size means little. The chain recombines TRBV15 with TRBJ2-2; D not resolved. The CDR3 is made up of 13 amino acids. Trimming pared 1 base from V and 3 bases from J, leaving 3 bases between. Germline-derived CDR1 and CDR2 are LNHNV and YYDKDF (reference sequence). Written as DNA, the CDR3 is TGTGCCACCAGCAGAGTCGACACCGGGGAGCTGTTTTTT. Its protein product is CATSRVDTGELFF.

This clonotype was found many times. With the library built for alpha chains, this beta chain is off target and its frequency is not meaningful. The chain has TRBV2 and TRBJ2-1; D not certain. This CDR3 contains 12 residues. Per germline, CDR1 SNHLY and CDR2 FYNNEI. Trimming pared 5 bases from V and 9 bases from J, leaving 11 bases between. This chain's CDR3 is CASSQDTGEQFF. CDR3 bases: TGTGCCAGCAGTCAAGATACGGGTGAGCAGTTCTTC.

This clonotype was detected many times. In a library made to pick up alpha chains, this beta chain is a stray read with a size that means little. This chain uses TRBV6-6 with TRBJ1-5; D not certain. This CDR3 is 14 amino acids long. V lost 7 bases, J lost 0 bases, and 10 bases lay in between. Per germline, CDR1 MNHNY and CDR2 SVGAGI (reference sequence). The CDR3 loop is CASIQDYSNQPQHF. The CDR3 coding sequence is TGTGCCAGCATCCAGGACTATAGCAATCAGCCCCAGCATTTT.

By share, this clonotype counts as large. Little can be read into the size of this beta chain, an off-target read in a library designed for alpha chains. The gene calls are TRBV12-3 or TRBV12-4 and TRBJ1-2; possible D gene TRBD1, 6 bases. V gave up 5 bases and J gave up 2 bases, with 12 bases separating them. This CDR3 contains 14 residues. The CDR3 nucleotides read TGTGCCAGCAGTACCGGGGGGCTCAACTATGGCTACACCTTC. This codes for CASSTGGLNYGYTF.

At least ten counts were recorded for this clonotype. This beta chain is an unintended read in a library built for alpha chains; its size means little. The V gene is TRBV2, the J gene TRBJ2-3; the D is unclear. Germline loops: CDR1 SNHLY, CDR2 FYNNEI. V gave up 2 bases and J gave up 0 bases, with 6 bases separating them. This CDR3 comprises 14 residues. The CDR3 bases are TGTGCCAGCAGTGAAATTAGCAGCACAGATACGCAGTATTTT. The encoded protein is CASSEISSTDTQYF.

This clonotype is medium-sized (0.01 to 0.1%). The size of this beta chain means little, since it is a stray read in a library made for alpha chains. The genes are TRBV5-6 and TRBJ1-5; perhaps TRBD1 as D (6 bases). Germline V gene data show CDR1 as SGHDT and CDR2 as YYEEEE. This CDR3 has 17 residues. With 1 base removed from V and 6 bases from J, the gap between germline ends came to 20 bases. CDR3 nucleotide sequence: TGTGCCAGCAGCTTGAGGTGGAGCGGGGGCCAGGGTCAGCCCCAGCATTTT. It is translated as CASSLRWSGGQGQPQHF.

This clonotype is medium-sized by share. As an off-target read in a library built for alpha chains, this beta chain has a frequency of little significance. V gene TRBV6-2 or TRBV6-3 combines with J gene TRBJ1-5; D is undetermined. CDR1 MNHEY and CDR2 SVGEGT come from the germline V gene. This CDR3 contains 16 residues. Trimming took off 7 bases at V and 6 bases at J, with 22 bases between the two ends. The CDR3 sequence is CASTMGLGRTVQPQHF. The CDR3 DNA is TGTGCCAGCACCATGGGATTGGGAAGAACTGTTCAGCCCCAGCATTTT.